This TCR beta chain stems from a study of shared clonotypes between healthy human individuals. Regarding the study as a whole: Genetic and exposure-history diversity was limited by the small donor number. Non-shared clonotypes had lower generation probabilities than clonotypes shared by all four sorted-subset donors.

This clone was detected once. Antigen unknown. V dropped 3 bases and J dropped 10; count of bases not matched to a gene: 8. The CDR3 runs to 13 residues. Germline CDR1 is SGHRS and CDR2 is YFSETQ. Sequencing was performed with immunoSEQ multiplex PCR; in TCRdb, only in-frame clones are kept and a portion is missing. The sample has more than 1,200,000 clones; approximately 98.5% are singletons. The study separated CD4+ cells into CD45RA+ naive and CD45RA-negative memory subsets. V is TRBV5-1 and J is TRBJ1-2; 8 nucleotides align to TRBD1. The sequence was collected from a man aged 30 to 39 in good health. Sequencing was carried out using naive CD4+ T cells sorted from blood. The subset was: CD45RA+ positively selected. This chain's CDR3 is CASSSGTGGIYTF. CDR3 in DNA: TGCGCCAGCAGCTCGGGGACAGGCGGAATCTACACCTTC.